This TCR beta chain was recovered during a study of CD4 T cells in relation to SARS-CoV-2 and coronaviruses. Across the study: TCR beta CDR3s were sequenced after approximately 9-day antigen culture of PBMCs. The restricting HLA molecule for shared crossreactive spike epitopes was mapped.

Clones were sequenced by immunoSEQ multiplex PCR, and TCRdb holds only the in-frame ones, with some missing. The table shows around 11,000 clones, with roughly 77% occurring only once. Germline-derived CDR1 and CDR2 are SGHTA and FQGNSA. After removal of 5 bases from V and 6 bases from J, the junction contained 5 bases not matched to a gene. This CDR3 is 15 amino acids long. This clone was seen a single time. The antigen remains unidentified. Before the COVID-19 pandemic, during about 2010-2018, CD4+ T cells were taken from unexposed donors. CD4+ T cells were isolated from the cells after around eleven days of culture. As cell numbers allowed, unexposed-donor CD4+ T cells faced SARS-CoV-2 S/N and four cold-coronavirus spikes. Cultures held two million PBMCs per well with roughly 10 IU/ml IL-2.

The chain combines TRBV7-2 with TRBJ2-1; 12 bases line up with TRBD2. This sequence was found in a human donor in good health. Specimen: CD4+ T cells from PBMCs, cultured in vitro. CDR3 DNA: TGTGCCAGCAGCCCCTTGACTAGCGGGGGCAATGAGCAGTTCTTC. Its translation: CASSPLTSGGNEQFF.